The present entry profiles one TCR beta chain with its context. Its specificity is not known. These data belong to a study of CD8 T cells in ankylosing spondylitis. TCRdb analysed the 5' RACE reads with MiXCR anew, one entry per CDR3 protein. Of about 400,000 distinct CDR3 sequences in the sample, 20% to 25% are singletons; the top ten hold around 13%. Findings and limits, study-wide: Reports say disease-linked clones showed up significantly more in matched ankylosing spondylitis synovial fluid.

Material: blood, either unsorted or a sorted T cell fraction (not recorded which). This receptor was identified in a male donor with ankylosing spondylitis or in good health (not recorded which).

The chain's CDR3 is CASSEGPPYEQYF. For the CDR3, the DNA is TGTGCCAGCAGTGAAGGGCCCCCCTACGAGCAGTACTTC. The rearrangement joins TRBV6-1 to TRBJ2-7; no clear D gene. CDR1 is MNHNS, CDR2 SASEGT, per germline. Between the trimmed V and J ends, which lost 1 base and 2 bases, there was a span of 6 bases. The CDR3 sequence is 13 residues long.